This TCR beta chain is drawn from a study of shared clonotypes between healthy human individuals. It was about 180 ng DNA, 25,000 to 35,000 T cell genomes, that sorted-subset replicate PCRs used. TCRdb keeps only in-frame clones here, not all; method: immunoSEQ multiplex PCR. The profile shows hundreds of thousands of clones, around 73% of them singletons. There were only Caucasian adults among the donors, and all lived in Nashville, Tennessee. About this clone itself: The antigen is unknown.

Findings and limits, study-wide: Specimens sampled were limited to blood, with tissue repertoires likely differing. Generally, estimated richness proved larger in naive subsets than it did in memory subsets.

This sequence originates from a woman in her twenties or thirties in good health. Specimen: memory CD4+ T cells sorted from blood. The subset here: CD45RA-negative fraction.

The CDR3 sequence is CASSLSSLGNEQFF. The DNA for the CDR3 is TGTGCCAGCAGCTTGTCTAGCCTGGGGAATGAGCAGTTCTTC. The chain employs TRBV5-4 and TRBJ2-1; D might be TRBD2 (5 bases). This CDR3 region has 14 residues. The germline V gene has CDR1 SGHNT and CDR2 YYREEE (reference sequence). V was pared by 1 base and J by 7 bases, with 12 bases between.